The clone carrying this T cell receptor beta chain was observed a handful of times. This entry belongs to a study of blood T cells in healthy people across ages. Germline V gene sequence: CDR1 SEHNR, CDR2 FQNEAQ (reference sequence). The CDR3 spans 12 residues. Trimming stripped 5 bases from V and 7 bases from J, with 9 bases between. Researchers collected about 9.6 milliliters of peripheral blood from every single donor. Combining a sample-barcoded 5' primer with a J-beta primer mix, a second PCR ran for about 7 to 11 cycles. Every sample gave at least 2.5 million paired-end reads containing CDR3. Each CDR3 protein gets one entry after TCRdb re-called the 5' RACE reads with MiXCR. The repertoire consists of approximately 790,000 distinct CDR3 sequences, with under 80% occurring once and the leading ten covering around 30%.

This sequence joins TRBV7-9 and TRBJ2-1; the D is unclear. Sequences were obtained from blood. This receptor was identified in a young man in good health. CDR3 loop: CASSVTANEQFF. The CDR3 nucleotides are TGTGCCAGCAGCGTCACAGCAAATGAGCAGTTCTTC.